This TCR beta chain comes out of a study of blood T cell repertoires in COVID-19. For the study at large: T cells, B-cell-depleted T cells, or PBMCs provided the cDNA or gDNA that served as material.

The repertoire was sequenced with immunoSEQ multiplex PCR; TCRdb's copy has only in-frame clones and lacks some. This table has 200,000 to 250,000 clones, 80% to 90% appearing once. From germline, CDR1 is MNHEY and CDR2 SVGAGI. CDR3 length: 16 amino acids. V lost 0 bases to trimming and J lost 5 bases, with 11 bases between them. The chain employs TRBV6-5 and TRBJ1-6; D is undetermined. The sample taken for sequencing was peripheral blood. The receptor was derived from a man younger than 40 with active or convalescent COVID-19. The CDR3 sequence is CASSYSFGVNNSPLHF. CDR3 nucleotides: TGTGCCAGCAGTTACTCTTTCGGGGTGAATAATTCACCCCTCCACTTT.